This T cell receptor (beta chain) was recorded in a study of T cells in Graves' hyperthyroidism and ophthalmopathy. Study observations and caveats: Most thyroid clonotypes with frequency above 0.001 were detected in blood.

An absence of ophthalmopathy progression within 18 months meant stable Graves' hyperthyroidism. Pregnant or lactating patients were excluded, as were those with uncontrolled infection or other autoimmune disease. Extraction of PBMCs used under 13 ml of fresh peripheral blood. The CDR3 consists of 18 residues. CDR1 and CDR2 from the germline V gene are DFQATT and SNEGSKA (reference sequence). The V and J ends lost 3 bases and 4 bases, in that order; junction bases with no gene match: 17. This clonotype was counted only a few times. Antigen specificity is unknown. TCR beta CDR3 sequences were amplified from RNA transcripts. With the HTBI primer set, the TCR CDR3 went through a first round of RT-PCR. TCRdb fed the multiplex PCR reads into MiXCR, producing one record per CDR3 protein. The sample carries a few hundred thousand distinct CDR3 sequences, 15% to 18% recorded once.

The V and J genes are TRBV20-1 and TRBJ2-7, with 11 bases aligning to TRBD2. Sequencing input: blood. The receptor comes from a woman in her 30s with Graves' hyperthyroidism. The CDR3 is CSASPAGVAGGTRYEQYF. The DNA for the CDR3 is TGCAGTGCTAGTCCCGCCGGAGTAGCGGGAGGGACCCGATACGAGCAGTACTTC.